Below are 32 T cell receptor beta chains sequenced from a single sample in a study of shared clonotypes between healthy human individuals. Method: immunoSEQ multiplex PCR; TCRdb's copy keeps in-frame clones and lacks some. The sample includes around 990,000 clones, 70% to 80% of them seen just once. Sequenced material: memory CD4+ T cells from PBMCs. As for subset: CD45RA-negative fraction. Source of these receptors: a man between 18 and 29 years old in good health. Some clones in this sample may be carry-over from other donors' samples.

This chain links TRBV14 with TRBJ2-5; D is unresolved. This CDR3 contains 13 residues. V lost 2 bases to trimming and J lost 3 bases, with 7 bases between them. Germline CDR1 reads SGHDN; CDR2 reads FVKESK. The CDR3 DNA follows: TGTGCCAGCAGCCAATACTCGAAAGAGACCCAGTACTTC. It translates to CASSQYSKETQYF.

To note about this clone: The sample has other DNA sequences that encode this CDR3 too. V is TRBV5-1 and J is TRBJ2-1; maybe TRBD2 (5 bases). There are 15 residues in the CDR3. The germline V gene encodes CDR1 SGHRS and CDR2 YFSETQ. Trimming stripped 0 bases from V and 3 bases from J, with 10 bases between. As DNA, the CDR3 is TGCGCCAGCAGCTTGGATGGGAGAGGCTACAATGAGCAGTTCTTC. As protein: CASSLDGRGYNEQFF. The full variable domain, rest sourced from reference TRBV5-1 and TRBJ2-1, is KAGVTQTPRYLIKTRGQQVTLSCSPISGHRSVSWYQQTPGQGLQFLFEYFSETQRNKGNFPGRFSGRQFSNSRSEMNVSTLELGDSALYLCASSLDGRGYNEQFFGPGTRLTVL.

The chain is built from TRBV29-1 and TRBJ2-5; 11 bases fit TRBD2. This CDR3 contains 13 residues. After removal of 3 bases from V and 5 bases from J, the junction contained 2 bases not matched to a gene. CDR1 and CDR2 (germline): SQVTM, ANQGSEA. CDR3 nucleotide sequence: TGCAGCGTTGAGAGGACTAGCGGGGAGACCCAGTACTTC. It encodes CSVERTSGETQYF.

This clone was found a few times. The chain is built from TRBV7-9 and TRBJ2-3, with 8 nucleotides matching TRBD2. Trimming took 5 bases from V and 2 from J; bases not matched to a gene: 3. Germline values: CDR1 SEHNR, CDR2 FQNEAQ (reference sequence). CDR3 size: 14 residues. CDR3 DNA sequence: TGTGCCAGCAGCCTCGGGAGGGCCACAGATACGCAGTATTTT. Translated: CASSLGRATDTQYF.

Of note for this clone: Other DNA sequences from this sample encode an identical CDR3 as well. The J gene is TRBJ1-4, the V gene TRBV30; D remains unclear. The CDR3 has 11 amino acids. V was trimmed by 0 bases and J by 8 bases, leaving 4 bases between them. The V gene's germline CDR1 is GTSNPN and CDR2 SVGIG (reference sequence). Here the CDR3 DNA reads TGTGCCTGGAGTGTTTGGGAAAAACTGTTTTTT. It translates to CAWSVWEKLFF.

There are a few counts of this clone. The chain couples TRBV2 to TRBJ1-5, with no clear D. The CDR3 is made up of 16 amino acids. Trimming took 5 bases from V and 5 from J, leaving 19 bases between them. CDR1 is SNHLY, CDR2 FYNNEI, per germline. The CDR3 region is CASSPRTGVGYQPQHF. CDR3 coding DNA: TGTGCCAGCAGTCCCAGGACCGGAGTAGGATATCAGCCCCAGCATTTT. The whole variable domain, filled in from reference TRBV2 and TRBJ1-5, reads EPEVTQTPSHQVTQMGQEVILRCVPISNHLYFYWYRQILGQKVEFLVSFYNNEISEKSEIFDDQFSVERPDGSNFTLKIRSTKLEDSAMYFCASSPRTGVGYQPQHFGDGTRLSIL.

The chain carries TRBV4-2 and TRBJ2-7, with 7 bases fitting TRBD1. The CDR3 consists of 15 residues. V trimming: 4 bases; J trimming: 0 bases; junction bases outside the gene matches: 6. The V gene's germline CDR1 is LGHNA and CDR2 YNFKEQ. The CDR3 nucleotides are TGTGCCAGCAGCCCCGCGACAGGGAGCTCCTACGAGCAGTACTTC. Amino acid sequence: CASSPATGSSYEQYF.

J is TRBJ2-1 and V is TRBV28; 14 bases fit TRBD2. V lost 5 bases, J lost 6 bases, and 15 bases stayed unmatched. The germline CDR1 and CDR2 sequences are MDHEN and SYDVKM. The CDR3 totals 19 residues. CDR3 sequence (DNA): TGTGCCAGCAGTCCCCAAGGATTAGGACTAGCGGGAGGAGTCAATGAGCAGTTCTTC. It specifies CASSPQGLGLAGGVNEQFF.

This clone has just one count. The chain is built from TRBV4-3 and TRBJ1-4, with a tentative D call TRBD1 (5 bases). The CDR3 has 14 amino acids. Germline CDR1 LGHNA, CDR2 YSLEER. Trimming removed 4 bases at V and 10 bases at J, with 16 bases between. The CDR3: CASSPVYGGGKLFF. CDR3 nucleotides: TGCGCCAGCAGCCCCGTTTACGGCGGGGGAAAACTGTTTTTT.

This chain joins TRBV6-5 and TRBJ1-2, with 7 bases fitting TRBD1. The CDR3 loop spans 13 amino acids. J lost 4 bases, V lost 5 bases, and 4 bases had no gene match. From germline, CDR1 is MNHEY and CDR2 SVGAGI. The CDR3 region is CASSQDRLYGYTF. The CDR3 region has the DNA TGTGCCAGCAGTCAGGACAGGCTCTATGGCTACACCTTC.

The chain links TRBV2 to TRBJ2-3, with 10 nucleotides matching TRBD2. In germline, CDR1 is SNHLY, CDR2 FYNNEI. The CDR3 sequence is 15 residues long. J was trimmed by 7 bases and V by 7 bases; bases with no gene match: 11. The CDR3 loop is CASIPEASGSHTQYF. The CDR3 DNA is TGTGCCAGCATTCCCGAGGCTAGCGGGAGTCATACGCAGTATTTT.

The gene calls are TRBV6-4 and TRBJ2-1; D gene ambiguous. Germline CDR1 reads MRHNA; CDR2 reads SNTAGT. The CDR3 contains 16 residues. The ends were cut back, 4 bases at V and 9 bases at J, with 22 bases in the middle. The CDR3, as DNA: TGTGCCAGCAGTGCCATCGGAAGTTTGGGGTGGGGTGAGCAGTTCTTC. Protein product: CASSAIGSLGWGEQFF.

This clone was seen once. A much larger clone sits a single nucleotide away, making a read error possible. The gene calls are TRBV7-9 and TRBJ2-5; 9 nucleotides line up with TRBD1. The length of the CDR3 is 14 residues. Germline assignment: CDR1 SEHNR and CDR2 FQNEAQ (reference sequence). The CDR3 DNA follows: TGTGCCAGCAGCTTGGGACAGGGCCAAGGGACCCAGTACTTC. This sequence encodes CASSLGQGQGTQYF.

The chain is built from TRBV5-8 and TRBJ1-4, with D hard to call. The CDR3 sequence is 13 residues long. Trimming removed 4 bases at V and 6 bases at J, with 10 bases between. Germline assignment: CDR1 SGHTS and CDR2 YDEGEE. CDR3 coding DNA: TGTGCCAGCAGCAGGTCCGAGCATGAAAAACTGTTTTTT. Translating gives CASSRSEHEKLFF.

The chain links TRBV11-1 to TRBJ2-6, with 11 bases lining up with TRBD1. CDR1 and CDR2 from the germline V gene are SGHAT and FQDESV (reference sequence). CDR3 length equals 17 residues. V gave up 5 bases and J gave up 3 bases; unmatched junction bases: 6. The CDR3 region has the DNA TGTGCCAGCAGCCCAGGACAGGGGGCAGGTGGGGCCAACGTCCTGACTTTC. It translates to CASSPGQGAGGANVLTF.

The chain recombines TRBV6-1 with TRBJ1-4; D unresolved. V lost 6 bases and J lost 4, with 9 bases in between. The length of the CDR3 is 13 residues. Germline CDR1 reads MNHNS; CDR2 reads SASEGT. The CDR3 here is CASRTHLNEKLFF. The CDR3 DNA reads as TGTGCCAGCAGGACTCACCTTAATGAAAAACTGTTTTTT.

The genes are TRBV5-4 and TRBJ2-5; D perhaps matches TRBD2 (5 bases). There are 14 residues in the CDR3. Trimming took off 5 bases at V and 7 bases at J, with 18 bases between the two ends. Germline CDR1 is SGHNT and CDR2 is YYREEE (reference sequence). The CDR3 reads CASRPDSSGSTQYF. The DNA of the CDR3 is TGTGCCAGCAGGCCCGATTCCTCGGGATCGACCCAGTACTTC.

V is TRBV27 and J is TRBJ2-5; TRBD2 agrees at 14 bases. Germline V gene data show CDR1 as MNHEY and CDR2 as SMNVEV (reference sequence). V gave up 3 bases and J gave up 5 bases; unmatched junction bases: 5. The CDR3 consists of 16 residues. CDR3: CASSFPGLAGVETQYF. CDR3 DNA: TGTGCCAGCAGTTTTCCGGGACTAGCGGGAGTGGAGACCCAGTACTTC.

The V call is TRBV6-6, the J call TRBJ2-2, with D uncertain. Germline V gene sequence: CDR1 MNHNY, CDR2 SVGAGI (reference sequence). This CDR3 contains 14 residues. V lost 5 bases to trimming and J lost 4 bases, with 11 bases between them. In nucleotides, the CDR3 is TGTGCCAGCAGTAGGGAAGGGCCCACCGGGGAGCTGTTTTTT. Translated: CASSREGPTGELFF.

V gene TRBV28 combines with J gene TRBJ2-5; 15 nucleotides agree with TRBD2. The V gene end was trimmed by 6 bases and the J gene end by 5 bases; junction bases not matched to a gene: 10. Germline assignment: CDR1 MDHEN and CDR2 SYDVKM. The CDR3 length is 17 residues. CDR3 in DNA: TGTGCCAGCAGATTACCGGGACTAGCGGGAGGAAAGGAGACCCAGTACTTC. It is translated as CASRLPGLAGGKETQYF.

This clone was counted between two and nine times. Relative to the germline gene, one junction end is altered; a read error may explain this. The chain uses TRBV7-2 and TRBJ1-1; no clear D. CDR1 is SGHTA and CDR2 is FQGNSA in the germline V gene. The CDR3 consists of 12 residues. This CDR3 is CASGFLNTEAFF. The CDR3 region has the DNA TGTGCCAGCGGCTTTTTGAACACTGAAGCTTTCTTT.

The DNA for the CDR3 is TGTGCCAGCAGCTTCTCGGGACAGGGGGCTTATGAGCAGTTCTTC. Protein sequence: CASSFSGQGAYEQFF. The chain employs TRBV7-2 and TRBJ2-1; TRBD1 matches at 12 bases. J lost 8 bases, V lost 3 bases, and 5 bases had no gene match. Germline V gene lookup returns CDR1 SGHTA and CDR2 FQGNSA. CDR3 size: 15 residues.

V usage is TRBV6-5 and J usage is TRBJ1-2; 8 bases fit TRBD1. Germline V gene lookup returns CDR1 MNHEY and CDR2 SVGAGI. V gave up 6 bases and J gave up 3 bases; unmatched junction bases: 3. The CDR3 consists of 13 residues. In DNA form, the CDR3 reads TGTGCCAGCAGGGACAGGGAATACTATGGCTACACCTTC. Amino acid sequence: CASRDREYYGYTF.

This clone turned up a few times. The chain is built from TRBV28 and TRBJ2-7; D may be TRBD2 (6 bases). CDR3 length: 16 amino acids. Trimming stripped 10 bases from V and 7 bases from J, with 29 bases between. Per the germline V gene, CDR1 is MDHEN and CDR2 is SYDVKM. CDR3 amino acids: CATTPLGGTGLNEQYF. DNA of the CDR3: TGTGCCACTACACCCCTCGGCGGGACCGGTTTGAATGAGCAGTACTTC.

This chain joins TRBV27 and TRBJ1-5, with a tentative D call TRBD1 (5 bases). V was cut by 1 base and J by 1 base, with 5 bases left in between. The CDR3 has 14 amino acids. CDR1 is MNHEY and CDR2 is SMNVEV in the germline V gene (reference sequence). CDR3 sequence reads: CASSLWGSNQPQHF. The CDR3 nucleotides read TGTGCCAGCAGTTTATGGGGCAGCAATCAGCCCCAGCATTTT.

CDR3 protein: CASRGDGYTEAFF. The CDR3, as DNA: TGTGCCAGTAGGGGCGACGGTTACACTGAAGCTTTCTTT. The chain carries TRBV19 and TRBJ1-1; unclear D gene. Per germline, CDR1 LNHDA and CDR2 SQIVND (reference sequence). V lost 6 bases, J lost 3 bases, and 11 bases lay in between. The CDR3 loop spans 13 amino acids. Full variable domain (rest looked up from reference TRBV19 and TRBJ1-1): DGGITQSPKYLFRKEGQNVTLSCEQNLNHDAMYWYRQDPGQGLRLIYYSQIVNDFQKGDIAEGYSVSREKKESFPLTVTSAQKNPTAFYLCASRGDGYTEAFFGQGTRLTVV.

For the CDR3, the DNA is TGTGCCACCAGCACCTACCAGAGACCCGAACAAGAGACCCAGTACTTC. Translation gives CATSTYQRPEQETQYF. The chain couples TRBV15 to TRBJ2-5, with D unclear. CDR1 and CDR2 from the germline V gene are LNHNV and YYDKDF (reference sequence). The CDR3 sequence is 16 residues long. V lost 4 bases, J lost 2 bases, and 17 bases lay in between.

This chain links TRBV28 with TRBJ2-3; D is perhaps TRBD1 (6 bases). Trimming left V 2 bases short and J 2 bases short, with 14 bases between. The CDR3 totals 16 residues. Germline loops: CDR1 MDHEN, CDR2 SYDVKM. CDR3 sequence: CASSLPWQGTTDTQYF. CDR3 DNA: TGTGCCAGCAGTTTACCCTGGCAGGGGACCACAGATACGCAGTATTTT.

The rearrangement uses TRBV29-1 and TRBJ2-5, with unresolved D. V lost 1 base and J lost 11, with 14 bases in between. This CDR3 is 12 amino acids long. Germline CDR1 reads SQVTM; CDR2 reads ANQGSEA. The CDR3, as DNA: TGCAGCGTTGAAGGAGCCGGGCGAGAGCAGTACTTC. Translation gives CSVEGAGREQYF.

CDR3 in DNA: TGTGCCAGCAGAGACACTGGGTCCTATAATTCACCCCTCCACTTT. Amino acids: CASRDTGSYNSPLHF. The chain couples TRBV28 to TRBJ1-6; D remains unclear. The V end lost 6 bases, the J end lost 1 base, and 10 bases lay between the germline ends. The CDR3 consists of 15 residues. Germline values: CDR1 MDHEN, CDR2 SYDVKM.

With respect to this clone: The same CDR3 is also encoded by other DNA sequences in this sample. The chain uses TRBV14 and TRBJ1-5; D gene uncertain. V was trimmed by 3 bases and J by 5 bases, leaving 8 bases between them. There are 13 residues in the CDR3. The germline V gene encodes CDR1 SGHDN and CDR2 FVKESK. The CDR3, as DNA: TGTGCCAGCAGCCAGTTCGGCGATCAGCCCCAGCATTTT. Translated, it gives CASSQFGDQPQHF.

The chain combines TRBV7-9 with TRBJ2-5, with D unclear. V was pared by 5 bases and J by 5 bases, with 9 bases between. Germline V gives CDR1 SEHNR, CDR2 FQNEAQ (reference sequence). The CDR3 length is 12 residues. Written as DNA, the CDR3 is TGTGCCAGCAGCCGTATGGGCGAGACCCAGTACTTC. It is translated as CASSRMGETQYF.